These 32 T cell receptor beta chains were all obtained from the same sample, sequenced in a study of cytomegalovirus exposure and HLA in healthy donors. A multiplex PCR was run with 60 Vbeta primers and 13 Jbeta primers. Sequencing used immunoSEQ multiplex PCR; TCRdb keeps in-frame clones, though not all of them. The sample shows about 70,000 clones, about 67% of them seen only once. The sequencing input was PBMCs. The receptors shown here come from a human donor in good health.

This clone was counted a few times. Written as DNA, the CDR3 is TGCGCCAGCGGCCGGGGACTAGAGACCCAGTACTTC. It yields the protein CASGRGLETQYF. The chain employs TRBV10-2 and TRBJ2-5, with D maybe TRBD2 (6 bases). The germline gives CDR1 WSHSY, CDR2 SAAADI. This CDR3 is 12 amino acids long. Trimming cost V 8 bases and J 4 bases, with 11 bases left between them.

This clone occurred a few times. The chain employs TRBV30 and TRBJ1-4; D is unclear. Deletions cut 5 bases from V and 6 bases from J, with 4 bases between. The CDR3 contains 10 residues. Germline assignment: CDR1 GTSNPN and CDR2 SVGIG (reference sequence). The CDR3 nucleotides are TGTGCCTGGGGAGATGAAAAACTGTTTTTT. It is translated as CAWGDEKLFF.

V usage is TRBV19 and J usage is TRBJ2-1, with a weak D call TRBD2 (6 bases). The germline V and J ends were trimmed by 10 bases and 4 bases, with 14 bases remaining between them. The CDR3 spans 13 residues. CDR1 is LNHDA and CDR2 is SQIVND in the germline V gene (reference sequence). CDR3 protein: CATRDSAYNEQFF. CDR3 sequence (DNA): TGTGCCACCCGGGACTCGGCATACAATGAGCAGTTCTTC.

The chain couples TRBV5-1 to TRBJ2-3, with 8 bases identical to TRBD1. From germline, CDR1 is SGHRS and CDR2 YFSETQ. Trimming at V came to 3 bases and at J to 1 base, leaving 4 bases not matched to a gene. The CDR3 is made up of 15 amino acids. The DNA for the CDR3 is TGCGCCAGCAGCTCAGGGGGCGCGGGCACAGATACGCAGTATTTT. Its translation is CASSSGGAGTDTQYF.

This clone was seen a handful of times. The chain is built from TRBV27 and TRBJ2-7, with 7 bases aligning to TRBD2. The junction had 10 bases not matched to a gene; V was cut back by 3 bases and J by 2 bases. CDR3 length equals 16 residues. Germline V gene lookup returns CDR1 MNHEY and CDR2 SMNVEV (reference sequence). The CDR3, as DNA: TGTGCCAGCAGTTTTATCAAGGGACTAACCGCCTACGAGCAGTACTTC. This sequence encodes CASSFIKGLTAYEQYF.

The chain recombines TRBV28 with TRBJ1-2; 7 nucleotides align to TRBD1. The V gene's germline CDR1 is MDHEN and CDR2 SYDVKM. The CDR3 totals 13 residues. V shed 7 bases and J 4 bases; nucleotides not matched to a gene: 6. The CDR3, as DNA: TGTGCCAGCACCTGGGACAGTCTCTATGGCTACACCTTC. This sequence encodes CASTWDSLYGYTF.

A single count supports this clone. V is TRBV5-1 and J is TRBJ2-3, with TRBD1 matching over 8 bases. This CDR3 contains 15 residues. Germline trimming cut 4 bases from V and 4 bases from J; bases unmatched to any gene: 8. Looked up from germline, CDR1 is SGHRS and CDR2 is YFSETQ. The DNA for the CDR3 is TGCGCCAGCAGCCCTCCGACAGGGGATGCAGATACGCAGTATTTT. It is translated as CASSPPTGDADTQYF.

This sequence joins TRBV6-1 and TRBJ2-7, with D maybe TRBD1 (5 bases). Germline lookup yields CDR1 MNHNS and CDR2 SASEGT. This CDR3 has 18 residues. V lost 4 bases and J 7 bases, leaving 29 bases between the germline ends. The CDR3 bases are TGTGCCAGCAGTGCGTCCCTTTTTGTGACAGACGTCTACGGGGAGCAGTACTTC. Amino acids: CASSASLFVTDVYGEQYF.

V gene TRBV5-1 combines with J gene TRBJ2-1, with 12 nucleotides matching TRBD2. There are 18 residues in the CDR3. Germline assignment: CDR1 SGHRS and CDR2 YFSETQ. Trimming at V came to 4 bases and at J to 6 bases, leaving 14 bases not matched to a gene. In nucleotides, the CDR3 is TGCGCCAGCAGCCCGCCAAAGCTAGCGGGAGGGCGTGGCAATGAGCAGTTCTTC. Translating it yields CASSPPKLAGGRGNEQFF.

This clone was detected only once. V usage is TRBV14 and J usage is TRBJ1-1, with TRBD1 as a possible D gene (6 bases). The CDR3 is 15 residues long. V dropped 2 bases and J dropped 1 base, with 11 bases sitting between them. Per germline, CDR1 SGHDN and CDR2 FVKESK. The CDR3 here is CASSQQGTPNTEAFF. In DNA form, the CDR3 reads TGTGCCAGCAGCCAACAGGGGACACCGAACACTGAAGCTTTCTTT.

The chain is built from TRBV6-6 and TRBJ1-3; 7 nucleotides agree with TRBD1. Per the germline V gene, CDR1 is MNHNY and CDR2 is SVGAGI (reference sequence). V lost 5 bases to trimming and J lost 7 bases; unmatched junction nucleotides: 11. CDR3 length: 15 residues. The CDR3 coding sequence is TGTGCCAGCAGTCAAGGAAGGGGGCCTAGGAACACCATATATTTT. This sequence encodes CASSQGRGPRNTIYF.

This clone was detected many times. This chain connects TRBV30 to TRBJ2-5; TRBD1 aligns across 8 bases. CDR1 and CDR2 from the germline V gene are GTSNPN and SVGIG (reference sequence). The CDR3 spans 14 residues. Trimming at V came to 2 bases and at J to 6 bases, leaving 8 bases not matched to a gene. CDR3 bases: TGTGCCTGGAGTAAGAACAGGGGGAAGCAGACCCAGTACTTC. Protein sequence: CAWSKNRGKQTQYF.

The V call is TRBV5-1, the J call TRBJ2-2, with D possibly TRBD2 on 5 matching bases. This CDR3 is built from 15 residues. Germline CDR1 is SGHRS and CDR2 is YFSETQ. V gave up 0 bases and J gave up 7 bases, with 13 bases separating them. CDR3 bases: TGCGCCAGCAGCTTGGGAGGGCCGGGGATCGGGGAGCTGTTTTTT. This translates into CASSLGGPGIGELFF. The full variable domain, completed using reference TRBV5-1 and TRBJ2-2, is KAGVTQTPRYLIKTRGQQVTLSCSPISGHRSVSWYQQTPGQGLQFLFEYFSETQRNKGNFPGRFSGRQFSNSRSEMNVSTLELGDSALYLCASSLGGPGIGELFFGEGSRLTVL.

The chain links TRBV5-1 to TRBJ2-5; 10 nucleotides line up with TRBD2. Trimming at V came to 2 bases and at J to 3 bases, leaving 4 bases not matched to a gene. Per the germline V gene, CDR1 is SGHRS and CDR2 is YFSETQ. The CDR3 is made up of 15 amino acids. CDR3 nucleotide sequence: TGCGCCAGCAGCTTAGGACTAGCGGAGGAAGAGACCCAGTACTTC. Its protein is CASSLGLAEEETQYF. Drawing the rest from reference TRBV5-1 and TRBJ2-5, the complete variable domain is KAGVTQTPRYLIKTRGQQVTLSCSPISGHRSVSWYQQTPGQGLQFLFEYFSETQRNKGNFPGRFSGRQFSNSRSEMNVSTLELGDSALYLCASSLGLAEEETQYFGPGTRLLVL.

The V gene is TRBV11-2, the J gene TRBJ2-7, with D perhaps matching TRBD1 (5 bases). Looked up from germline, CDR1 is SGHAT and CDR2 is FQNNGV. V lost 5 bases, J lost 4 bases, and 15 bases lay in between. CDR3 length: 14 amino acids. CDR3 bases: TGTGCCAGCAGCCAACAGGCAGGGTGGTACGAGCAGTACTTC. It is translated as CASSQQAGWYEQYF.

This clone was observed once. The chain couples TRBV2 to TRBJ2-3, with a tentative D call TRBD1 (5 bases). V lost 5 bases, J lost 5 bases, and 17 bases lay in between. CDR3 size: 15 residues. The germline V gene has CDR1 SNHLY and CDR2 FYNNEI. The chain's CDR3 is CASSRRTGDQDTQYF. The CDR3 coding sequence is TGTGCCAGCAGTCGCCGAACAGGCGACCAAGATACGCAGTATTTT.

V usage is TRBV6-1 and J usage is TRBJ1-5; the match to TRBD1 covers 7 bases. The length of the CDR3 is 13 residues. Germline CDR1 reads MNHNS; CDR2 reads SASEGT. V was clipped by 5 bases and J by 9 bases; unmatched bases: 7. DNA for the CDR3: TGTGCCAGCAGTACTACAGGGGTCAGGCCCCAGCATTTT. This sequence encodes CASSTTGVRPQHF.

The chain recombines TRBV5-1 with TRBJ1-4; D is uncertain. CDR1 is SGHRS, CDR2 YFSETQ, per germline. This CDR3 is 13 amino acids long. Trimming pared 0 bases from V and 8 bases from J, leaving 8 bases between. For the CDR3, the DNA is TGCGCCAGCAGCTTGGAGAGGGCGGAAAAACTGTTTTTT. Translated, it gives CASSLERAEKLFF.

J is TRBJ1-2 and V is TRBV7-6, with D uncertain. V shed 4 bases and J shed 5 bases, with 17 bases lying between them. The CDR3 consists of 15 residues. Germline values: CDR1 SGHVS, CDR2 FNYEAQ. In nucleotides, the CDR3 is TGTGCCAGCAGCTCCGAAAGGACGACTATGTATGGCTACACCTTC. Amino acid sequence: CASSSERTTMYGYTF.

This clone was detected once. The chain has TRBV7-6 and TRBJ2-7, with 11 bases identical to TRBD2. This CDR3 has 18 amino acids. V lost 1 base and J lost 2; bases outside the gene matches: 10. Germline values: CDR1 SGHVS, CDR2 FNYEAQ. The CDR3 reads CASSLGPSGRTSTYEQYF. The CDR3 bases are TGTGCCAGCAGCTTAGGTCCTAGCGGGAGGACATCCACCTACGAGCAGTACTTC.

The chain links TRBV23-1 to TRBJ2-1; TRBD2 agrees at 10 bases. TRBV23-1 is an ORF, with its function uncertain. The ends lost 0 bases at V and 8 bases at J; junction bases unmatched: 7. This CDR3 has 16 amino acids. Here the CDR3 DNA reads TGCGCCAGCAGTCAATCTCCTAGCGGGAGATCCCATGAGCAGTTCTTC. It yields the protein CASSQSPSGRSHEQFF.

This clone has just a few counts. The V call is TRBV6-4, the J call TRBJ1-5; D is uncertain. The CDR3 runs to 13 residues. V dropped 5 bases and J dropped 7 bases, with 12 bases sitting between them. Germline V gene lookup returns CDR1 MRHNA and CDR2 SNTAGT. CDR3 protein: CASSIQSGQPQHF. The CDR3 nucleotides are TGTGCCAGCAGTATACAATCGGGGCAGCCCCAGCATTTT.

The J gene is TRBJ1-1, the V gene TRBV6-1; 7 bases fit TRBD1. With 7 bases clipped from V and 1 base from J, the junction kept 6 bases outside the gene matches. Germline values: CDR1 MNHNS, CDR2 SASEGT. This CDR3 contains 14 residues. This CDR3 is CASTPTGWNTEAFF. The DNA for the CDR3 is TGTGCCAGCACCCCGACAGGGTGGAACACTGAAGCTTTCTTT.

This clone was detected a few times. The CDR3: CASSVPGTSGIGSQYF. As DNA, the CDR3 is TGTGCCAGCAGTGTCCCCGGGACTAGCGGGATAGGAAGTCAGTATTTT. The chain carries TRBV25-1 and TRBJ2-3; 13 bases line up with TRBD2. Per germline, CDR1 MGHDK and CDR2 SYGVNS. J lost 12 bases, V lost 4 bases, and 13 bases had no gene match. This CDR3 has 16 residues.

This clone turned up a few times. J is TRBJ2-3 and V is TRBV9; D not certain. The length of the CDR3 is 12 residues. Trimming took 0 bases from V and 4 from J, leaving 3 bases between them. CDR1 and CDR2 (germline): SGDLS, YYNGEE. CDR3 coding DNA: TGTGCCAGCAGCGTAGCGTCAGATACGCAGTATTTT. It is translated as CASSVASDTQYF. The variable domain in full, with the rest retrieved from reference TRBV9 and TRBJ2-3, is DSGVTQTPKHLITATGQRVTLRCSPRSGDLSVYWYQQSLDQGLQFLIQYYNGEERAKGNILERFSAQQFPDLHSELNLSSLELGDSALYFCASSVASDTQYFGPGTRLTVL.

The chain couples TRBV30 to TRBJ2-3; 10 nucleotides agree with TRBD2. Germline CDR1 reads GTSNPN; CDR2 reads SVGIG (reference sequence). Unmatched junction bases numbered 8, after V lost 5 bases and J lost 0 bases. This CDR3 has 16 residues. The CDR3, as DNA: TGTGCCTGGGCTCCGGGACTAGCGACGAGCACAGATACGCAGTATTTT. Amino acid sequence: CAWAPGLATSTDTQYF.

This clone has only a few counts. V gene TRBV6-6 combines with J gene TRBJ2-6; TRBD2 aligns across 8 bases. This CDR3 is built from 13 residues. Germline lookup yields CDR1 MNHNY and CDR2 SVGAGI (reference sequence). The junction had 7 bases not matched to a gene; V was cut back by 11 bases and J by 7 bases. This chain's CDR3 is CAGGGTQANVLTF. CDR3 in DNA: TGTGCCGGCGGGGGGACCCAAGCCAACGTCCTGACTTTC.

The chain combines TRBV5-6 with TRBJ1-1; possibly TRBD1 for D (6 bases). The CDR3 runs 14 residues. Looked up from germline, CDR1 is SGHDT and CDR2 is YYEEEE. V lost 6 bases and J lost 1, with 13 bases in between. In DNA form, the CDR3 reads TGTGCCAGCATCCTACAGGGTAAGAACACTGAAGCTTTCTTT. This translates into CASILQGKNTEAFF.

CDR3 in DNA: TGTGCCAGCAGCCCGGGACTTAACTATGGCTACACCTTC. It is translated as CASSPGLNYGYTF. The gene calls are TRBV2 and TRBJ1-2, with a weak D call TRBD1 (5 bases). V lost 6 bases and J lost 1, with 9 bases in between. Germline assignment: CDR1 SNHLY and CDR2 FYNNEI. CDR3 length equals 13 residues.

This sequence joins TRBV9 and TRBJ1-2; 8 nucleotides align to TRBD1. This CDR3 has 17 residues. V dropped 0 bases and J dropped 5; count of bases not matched to a gene: 12. Germline V gene sequence: CDR1 SGDLS, CDR2 YYNGEE. Here the CDR3 DNA reads TGTGCCAGCAGCGTAGTAGATAGTGGACAGGGTTTGTATGGCTACACCTTC. Its translation is CASSVVDSGQGLYGYTF.

The chain links TRBV30 to TRBJ2-5; unclear D gene. The J call may be faulty, since TRBJ2-7 better matches the DNA end. Germline CDR1 GTSNPN, CDR2 SVGIG (reference sequence). The CDR3 loop spans 12 amino acids. CDR3 amino acids: CAWSVRNYEQYF. DNA for the CDR3: TGTGCCTGGAGTGTACGCAACTACGAGCAGTACTTC.

The gene calls are TRBV15 and TRBJ1-5, with TRBD1 matching 9 bases. V trimming: 1 base; J trimming: 7 bases; junction bases outside the gene matches: 5. The CDR3 spans 15 residues. The germline V gene encodes CDR1 LNHNV and CDR2 YYDKDF (reference sequence). The CDR3 bases are TGTGCCACCAGCAGAGGGACAGGGGAGGACCAGCCCCAGCATTTT. Residues: CATSRGTGEDQPQHF.